This T cell receptor beta chain was sequenced for a study of long-term antiretroviral therapy in people with HIV. Germline V gives CDR1 MNHEY, CDR2 SVGAGI. This CDR3 has 15 residues. J was trimmed by 5 bases and V by 7 bases; bases with no gene match: 9. They ran version v3.0 of the immunoSEQ assay at survey level. TCRdb's table, derived via immunoSEQ multiplex PCR, lists solely in-frame clones and lacks some. This table has 29,000 or so clones, about 93% appearing once. The chain combines TRBV6-5 with TRBJ2-1; 9 bases match TRBD1. The specimen was unsorted PBMCs, collected around 6.5 years after starting antiretroviral therapy. The receptor was derived from a woman aged 40 to 50 with HIV. CDR3 sequence: CASNLQGARDNEQFF. CDR3 in DNA: TGTGCCAGCAACTTACAGGGGGCGCGGGACAATGAGCAGTTCTTC.